The 32 T cell receptor beta chains below come from one sample, sequenced in a study of human T cells and chemical hapten exposure. Time point: patch test 2, 6 weeks after DPC sensitization. The sample's treatment: therapeutic diphenylcyclopropenone sensitization with weekly scalp DPC. A single record per CDR3 protein comes from TCRdb applying MiXCR to the RACE reads. The sample shows some 80,000 distinct CDR3 sequences, about 10% of them seen only once. The source material was whole blood, sampled in connection with sensitization to the hapten diphenylcyclopropenone (DPC). The receptors shown here come from a woman in her 30s with alopecia areata. Some clones in this sample may be carry-over from other donors' samples.

This clonotype occurred many times. This chain connects TRBV4-3 to TRBJ2-5; no firm D call. CDR1 and CDR2 from the germline V gene are LGHNA and YSLEER. V lost 2 bases and J 0 bases, leaving 4 bases between the germline ends. The CDR3 sequence is 13 residues long. The CDR3 bases are TGCGCCAGCAGCCAATTGTACCAAGAGACCCAGTACTTC. Translation gives CASSQLYQETQYF.

This chain links TRBV6-5 with TRBJ2-7; D possibly matches TRBD1 or TRBD2 (5 bases each). Deletions cut 4 bases from V and 2 bases from J, with 9 bases between. CDR3 length: 13 residues. In germline, CDR1 is MNHEY, CDR2 SVGAGI. CDR3 amino acids: CASSSGAPYEQYF. The CDR3 DNA reads TGTGCCAGCAGTTCCGGGGCCCCCTACGAGCAGTACTTC.

The chain couples TRBV9 to TRBJ1-6, with unresolved D. Trimming removed 4 bases at V and 10 bases at J, with 12 bases between. This CDR3 contains 13 residues. Germline CDR1 SGDLS, CDR2 YYNGEE. The CDR3 nucleotides read TGTGCCAGCAGCCTAAAGGAGGACTCACCCCTCCACTTT. This encodes CASSLKEDSPLHF.

This clonotype showed up many times. The rearrangement uses TRBV6-2 or TRBV6-3 and TRBJ2-3, with D possibly being TRBD1 (6 bases). V was cut by 7 bases and J by 7 bases, with 15 bases left in between. The CDR3 contains 13 residues. Germline assignment: CDR1 MNHEY and CDR2 SVGEGT. The DNA of the CDR3 is TGTGCCAGCACCCAGGGGACGAGAAATACGCAGTATTTT. Protein product: CASTQGTRNTQYF.

The chain carries TRBV7-6 and TRBJ1-3; no clear D. CDR1 is SGHVS and CDR2 is FNYEAQ in the germline V gene. The CDR3 length is 16 residues. V was trimmed by 1 base and J by 0 bases, leaving 10 bases between them. The CDR3 region has the DNA TGTGCCAGCAGCTTAGGTCGCCTCAACTCTGGAAACACCATATATTTT. Protein sequence: CASSLGRLNSGNTIYF.

This clonotype was observed a few times. This chain connects TRBV24-1 to TRBJ1-5; D is ambiguous. Trimming stripped 4 bases from V and 6 bases from J, with 6 bases between. The CDR3 is made up of 12 amino acids. The germline V gene encodes CDR1 KGHDR and CDR2 SFDVKD. CDR3 in amino acids: CATSDGFQPQHF. CDR3 sequence (DNA): TGTGCCACCAGTGACGGGTTTCAGCCCCAGCATTTT.

The gene calls are TRBV20-1 and TRBJ1-5; 8 nucleotides line up with TRBD1. Losses at the gene ends were 3 bases for V and 3 bases for J; bases not matched to a gene: 4. Looked up from germline, CDR1 is DFQATT and CDR2 is SNEGSKA (reference sequence). The CDR3 extends over 14 amino acids. In DNA form, the CDR3 reads TGCAGTGCTAGGGGACAGGATGACAATCAGCCCCAGCATTTT. This translates into CSARGQDDNQPQHF.

This clonotype has ten or more counts. V is TRBV7-9 and J is TRBJ2-7; 7 bases agree with TRBD2. The CDR3 totals 14 residues. Unmatched junction bases numbered 7, after V lost 3 bases and J lost 5 bases. CDR1 is SEHNR, CDR2 FQNEAQ, per germline (reference sequence). The CDR3 here is CASSLGGSRHEQYF. CDR3 nucleotide sequence: TGTGCCAGCAGCTTGGGAGGGTCCCGGCACGAGCAGTACTTC. Looking up the rest from reference TRBV7-9 and TRBJ2-7 gives the full variable domain: DTGVSQNPRHKITKRGQNVTFRCDPISEHNRLYWYRQTLGQGPEFLTYFQNEAQLEKSRLLSDRFSAERPKGSFSTLEIQRTEQGDSAMYLCASSLGGSRHEQYFGPGTRLTVT.

This clonotype was seen many times. The J gene is TRBJ2-5, the V gene TRBV5-1, with 13 bases that match TRBD2. Trimming removed 2 bases from V and 1 base from J; junction bases left unmatched: 2. CDR1 is SGHRS, CDR2 YFSETQ, per germline. This CDR3 is built from 16 residues. This chain's CDR3 is CASSFGTSGAQETQYF. The CDR3 nucleotides read TGCGCCAGCAGCTTCGGGACTAGCGGGGCCCAAGAGACCCAGTACTTC.

This clonotype has only a few counts. This sequence joins TRBV29-1 and TRBJ1-2, with 7 bases matching TRBD1. Trimming at V came to 6 bases and at J to 4 bases, leaving 11 bases not matched to a gene. The CDR3 has 14 amino acids. From germline, CDR1 is SQVTM and CDR2 ANQGSEA. As DNA, the CDR3 is TGCAGCGTCGACTTCCGGGACAGCTTCTATGGCTACACCTTC. It yields the protein CSVDFRDSFYGYTF.

This rearrangement joins TRBV5-5 to TRBJ2-5, with TRBD1 matching 8 bases. The V segment lost 4 bases and the J segment 6 bases; nucleotides outside the gene matches: 11. CDR3 length: 15 residues. Per the germline V gene, CDR1 is SGHKS and CDR2 is YYEKEE (reference sequence). As DNA, the CDR3 is TGTGCCAGCAGCCATATACAGGGGGATGGTAAGACCCAGTACTTC. It translates to CASSHIQGDGKTQYF.

In its sample, this clonotype was seen many times. CDR3 sequence reads: CSVWETDRNYGYTF. The CDR3 DNA is TGCAGCGTCTGGGAGACAGACAGGAACTATGGCTACACCTTC. The chain recombines TRBV29-1 with TRBJ1-2; tentative D call: TRBD1 (6 bases). Trimming stripped 6 bases from V and 2 bases from J, with 16 bases between. CDR1 and CDR2 (germline): SQVTM, ANQGSEA. The CDR3 is 14 amino acids.

The chain joins TRBV28 to TRBJ2-2, with D perhaps TRBD1 (5 bases). Germline V gene lookup returns CDR1 MDHEN and CDR2 SYDVKM. This CDR3 spans 13 amino acids. V lost 10 bases, J lost 2 bases, and 11 bases lay in between. DNA of the CDR3: TGTGCCACCGGACACCTAAACACCGGGGAGCTGTTTTTT. It specifies CATGHLNTGELFF.

This clonotype was detected many times. The V gene is TRBV20-1, the J gene TRBJ2-2; 7 nucleotides agree with TRBD2. CDR1 is DFQATT, CDR2 SNEGSKA, per germline (reference sequence). With 3 bases clipped from V and 3 bases from J, the junction kept 7 bases outside the gene matches. The CDR3 spans 15 residues. CDR3 loop: CSASRLADYTGELFF. CDR3 in DNA: TGCAGTGCTAGCCGGCTAGCGGACTACACCGGGGAGCTGTTTTTT.

Comments on this clonotype: A much larger clone sits a single nucleotide away, making a read error possible. The chain has TRBV19 and TRBJ2-3; D gene unclear. Germline-derived CDR1 and CDR2 are LNHDA and SQIVND (reference sequence). V was pared by 6 bases and J by 3 bases, with 13 bases between. The CDR3 contains 14 residues. Here the CDR3 reads CASRVPGRTDTQYF. The CDR3 region has the DNA TGTGCCAGTAGGGTCCCAGGTAGAACAGATACGCAGTATTTT.

The CDR3 loop reads CASSPPPSYEQYF. CDR3 DNA: TGTGCCAGCAGTCCCCCACCCTCCTACGAGCAGTACTTC. The J gene is TRBJ2-7, the V gene TRBV28; D is undetermined. The V end lost 5 bases, the J end lost 0 bases, and 8 bases lay between the germline ends. Germline CDR1 is MDHEN and CDR2 is SYDVKM. The CDR3 is 13 amino acids. The variable domain in full, with the rest retrieved from reference TRBV28 and TRBJ2-7, is DVKVTQSSRYLVKRTGEKVFLECVQDMDHENMFWYRQDPGLGLRLIYFSYDVKMKEKGDIPEGYSVSREKKERFSLILESASTNQTSMYLCASSPPPSYEQYFGPGTRLTVT.

This clonotype has a count of ten or more. The CDR3 DNA reads as TGTGCCAGCAGTGAAGCGCGGGGTAGGGCAGGGGGCAATGAGCAGTTCTTC. Its protein is CASSEARGRAGGNEQFF. The gene calls are TRBV2 and TRBJ2-1; D possibly corresponds to TRBD1 (7 bases). Trimming stripped 0 bases from V and 6 bases from J, with 18 bases between. Looked up from germline, CDR1 is SNHLY and CDR2 is FYNNEI. This CDR3 is built from 17 residues.

CDR3 sequence (DNA): TGTGCCACCTTATCTAGCGGGAGCGGCGGGGTAACAGATACGCAGTATTTT. The encoded protein is CATLSSGSGGVTDTQYF. The V gene is TRBV10-3, the J gene TRBJ2-3, with 10 bases aligning to TRBD2. The length of the CDR3 is 17 residues. Looked up from germline, CDR1 is ENHRY and CDR2 is SYGVKD. Trimming removed 10 bases from V and 3 bases from J; junction bases left unmatched: 16.

The chain has TRBV29-1 and TRBJ2-6, with no clear D. Germline CDR1 SQVTM, CDR2 ANQGSEA. The CDR3 length is 14 residues. V was trimmed by 6 bases and J by 3 bases, leaving 12 bases between them. This chain's CDR3 is CSVGPDRGANVLTF. For the CDR3, the DNA is TGCAGCGTCGGGCCCGACCGTGGGGCCAACGTCCTGACTTTC. Full variable domain (outside the CDR3, taken from reference TRBV29-1 and TRBJ2-6): SAVISQKPSRDICQRGTSLTIQCQVDSQVTMMFWYRQQPGQSLTLIATANQGSEATYESGFVIDKFPISRPNLTFSTLTVSNMSPEDSSIYLCSVGPDRGANVLTFGAGSRLTVL.

This clonotype was seen repeatedly, ten times or more. The chain combines TRBV28 with TRBJ2-6, with TRBD2 matching over 8 bases. Losses at the gene ends were 3 bases for V and 0 bases for J; bases not matched to a gene: 10. CDR1 is MDHEN, CDR2 SYDVKM, per germline. The CDR3 sequence is 19 residues long. In DNA form, the CDR3 reads TGTGCCAGCAGTTTTTTAGCGGGACACCTAGACTCTGGGGCCAACGTCCTGACTTTC. Amino acid sequence: CASSFLAGHLDSGANVLTF.

The chain has TRBV29-1 and TRBJ2-7; D perhaps matches TRBD1 (6 bases). In germline, CDR1 is SQVTM, CDR2 ANQGSEA. The CDR3 sequence is 13 residues long. Trimming pared 4 bases from V and 6 bases from J, leaving 16 bases between. CDR3 DNA: TGCAGCGTTGGCCAACTGACAGGTGCCGAGCAGTACTTC. It yields the protein CSVGQLTGAEQYF.

Many counts were recorded for this clonotype. The chain has TRBV7-3 and TRBJ2-1, with D hard to call. Germline CDR1 and CDR2: SGHTA and FQGTGA. This CDR3 region has 16 residues. The V end lost 1 base, the J end lost 2 bases, and 12 bases lay between the germline ends. This chain's CDR3 is CASSLKARTAYNEQFF. DNA for the CDR3: TGTGCCAGCAGCTTAAAAGCCAGGACCGCCTACAATGAGCAGTTCTTC.

This clonotype appeared a few times. V gene TRBV20-1 combines with J gene TRBJ1-3, with D uncertain. The germline V gene has CDR1 DFQATT and CDR2 SNEGSKA (reference sequence). The CDR3 runs to 12 residues. The V end was cut by 6 bases, the J end by 4 bases, with 10 bases between. The CDR3 sequence: CSARTTGNTIYF. The CDR3 DNA sequence: TGCAGTGCCCGGACTACCGGAAACACCATATATTTT.

This clonotype was seen a handful of times. The DNA of the CDR3 is TGTGCCAGCAGTGAGCGGGACAGGGGAAGAACTGAAGCTTTCTTT. Translating it yields CASSERDRGRTEAFF. This chain links TRBV2 with TRBJ1-1, with TRBD1 identical over 10 bases. The CDR3 runs to 15 residues. The germline CDR1 and CDR2 sequences are SNHLY and FYNNEI. V lost 3 bases to trimming and J lost 5 bases; unmatched junction nucleotides: 6.

This clonotype was seen a handful of times. This sequence joins TRBV12-3 or TRBV12-4 and TRBJ1-1; D gene uncertain. The CDR3 loop spans 14 amino acids. Trimming left V 6 bases short and J 4 bases short, with 15 bases between. In nucleotides, the CDR3 is TGTGCCAGCAGAAGGATGGGATCGAGCACTGAAGCTTTCTTT. Translation gives CASRRMGSSTEAFF.

About this clonotype: This clone may be a read error of a much larger clone one base away. The chain combines TRBV6-1 with TRBJ1-1; possible D gene TRBD1, 6 bases. Germline lookup yields CDR1 MNHNS and CDR2 SASEGT. The CDR3 totals 14 residues. CDR3 sequence (DNA): TGTGCCAGCAGCAGGGGATTGGGGAACACTAAAGCTTTCTTT. Protein product: CASSRGLGNTKAFF.

This sequence joins TRBV6-6 and TRBJ2-5; D gene unclear. The CDR3 sequence is 14 residues long. Trimming shortened V by 7 bases and J by 5 bases, and 17 bases separated the two germline ends. The V gene's germline CDR1 is MNHNY and CDR2 SVGAGI (reference sequence). CDR3: CASTIPGLSETQYF. CDR3 in DNA: TGTGCCAGCACAATCCCGGGCCTCTCGGAGACCCAGTACTTC.

This clonotype was found many times. The J gene is TRBJ2-7, the V gene TRBV29-1, with D perhaps assigned TRBD1 or TRBD2 (7 bases each). Germline-derived CDR1 and CDR2 are SQVTM and ANQGSEA. CDR3 length: 13 residues. V shed 4 bases and J shed 6 bases, with 16 bases lying between them. The CDR3 nucleotides are TGCAGCGTTGCTTCCAGGGGGGGAGGCGAGCAGTACTTC. Its protein product is CSVASRGGGEQYF.

The chain joins TRBV29-1 to TRBJ1-2; 9 bases align to TRBD1. V gave up 6 bases and J gave up 8 bases; unmatched junction bases: 10. The CDR3 runs 13 residues. Germline V lookup: CDR1 SQVTM, CDR2 ANQGSEA. The CDR3 spells CSVGDREEAGYTF. CDR3 nucleotide sequence: TGCAGCGTGGGGGACAGGGAGGAGGCGGGCTACACCTTC.

This chain connects TRBV10-3 to TRBJ2-3; possibly TRBD1 for D (6 bases). Trimming cost V 0 bases and J 0 bases, with 10 bases left between them. The germline gives CDR1 ENHRY, CDR2 SYGVKD. The CDR3 runs 16 residues. The CDR3, as DNA: TGTGCCATCAGTGAGTCCCAGGGGTCAAGCACAGATACGCAGTATTTT. Its protein product is CAISESQGSSTDTQYF.

The chain joins TRBV2 to TRBJ2-2; 9 nucleotides line up with TRBD1. Trimming at V came to 6 bases and at J to 1 base, leaving 0 bases not matched to a gene. Germline V lookup: CDR1 SNHLY, CDR2 FYNNEI. This CDR3 spans 14 amino acids. The CDR3 loop is CASRDRGNTGELFF. In DNA form, the CDR3 reads TGTGCCAGCAGGGACAGGGGGAACACCGGGGAGCTGTTTTTT.

This clonotype was seen repeatedly, ten times or more. This chain joins TRBV29-1 and TRBJ2-1; TRBD1 is a possible D gene (5 bases). This CDR3 has 15 residues. Germline CDR1 is SQVTM and CDR2 is ANQGSEA. Trimming left V 4 bases short and J 5 bases short, with 18 bases between. CDR3 loop: CSVAVWQGIHNEQFF. The CDR3 DNA reads as TGCAGCGTTGCCGTTTGGCAGGGTATCCACAATGAGCAGTTCTTC.